The 11 T cell receptor beta chains presented below share a single source sample, sequenced in a study of response to subunit inactivated influenza vaccine. From the RT-PCR reads, TCRdb called clonotypes with MiXCR, one entry per CDR3 protein. The sample consists of roughly 780,000 distinct CDR3 sequences, around a sixth of them appearing once. The starting material was PBMCs from blood, obtained more than 4 days after vaccination. These receptor sequences come from a man in his forties or fifties who received an inactivated influenza vaccine.

The rearrangement joins TRBV10-3 to TRBJ2-1, with TRBD2 matching 9 bases. CDR3 length: 16 amino acids. After removal of 0 bases from V and 6 bases from J, the junction contained 6 bases not matched to a gene. CDR1 is ENHRY and CDR2 is SYGVKD in the germline V gene. CDR3 residues: CAISESGGGAGNEQFF. As DNA, the CDR3 is TGTGCCATCAGTGAGTCTGGCGGGGGGGCCGGCAATGAGCAGTTCTTC.

The sample holds a few counts of this clonotype. The chain combines TRBV2 with TRBJ2-1; a possible D gene is TRBD1 (5 bases). The CDR3 totals 15 residues. V lost 1 base and J 3 bases, leaving 10 bases between the germline ends. Germline-derived CDR1 and CDR2 are SNHLY and FYNNEI. The CDR3 spells CASSEGQLVYNEQFF. Written as DNA, the CDR3 is TGTGCCAGCAGTGAAGGACAGTTGGTCTACAATGAGCAGTTCTTC. Full variable domain (remainder filled in from reference TRBV2 and TRBJ2-1): EPEVTQTPSHQVTQMGQEVILRCVPISNHLYFYWYRQILGQKVEFLVSFYNNEISEKSEIFDDQFSVERPDGSNFTLKIRSTKLEDSAMYFCASSEGQLVYNEQFFGPGTRLTVL.

This clonotype occurred a few times. The chain combines TRBV6-5 with TRBJ1-6; a weak D match, TRBD1 (6 bases). V gave up 2 bases and J gave up 9 bases, with 14 bases separating them. Germline V gives CDR1 MNHEY, CDR2 SVGAGI. The CDR3 has 15 residues. This chain's CDR3 is CASSYVGAPGSPLHF. The CDR3 nucleotides are TGTGCCAGCAGTTACGTGGGGGCGCCGGGTTCACCCCTCCACTTT.

In DNA form, the CDR3 reads TGTGCCACCAGTGAGCATAACAGGGCTGATGGCTACACCTTC. This gives the protein CATSEHNRADGYTF. This chain connects TRBV24-1 to TRBJ1-2, with D maybe TRBD1 (6 bases). Looked up from germline, CDR1 is KGHDR and CDR2 is SFDVKD. Deletions cut 4 bases from V and 6 bases from J, with 14 bases between. The CDR3 covers 14 residues.

This clonotype has only one observation. The chain has TRBV10-3 and TRBJ2-5; D is uncertain. Per germline, CDR1 ENHRY and CDR2 SYGVKD. V lost 2 bases, J lost 5 bases, and 9 bases lay in between. This CDR3 has 13 residues. CDR3 coding DNA: TGTGCCATCAGTGAGGGGGTAGGTGAGACCCAGTACTTC. This sequence encodes CAISEGVGETQYF.

This clonotype was detected ten times or more. The chain joins TRBV9 to TRBJ1-1, with D tentatively TRBD1 (5 bases). The germline CDR1 and CDR2 sequences are SGDLS and YYNGEE. CDR3 length equals 16 residues. V was trimmed by 4 bases and J by 6 bases, leaving 22 bases between them. The CDR3: CASSLGRGSAGAEAFF. Written as DNA, the CDR3 is TGTGCCAGCAGCCTAGGGCGGGGGTCGGCCGGCGCTGAAGCTTTCTTT.

V gene TRBV9 combines with J gene TRBJ2-3, with 11 bases aligning to TRBD2. The germline gives CDR1 SGDLS, CDR2 YYNGEE. CDR3 length: 18 amino acids. With V trimmed by 6 bases and J by 1 base, 13 bases remained unmatched. The CDR3 nucleotides are TGTGCCAGCAACCTAGGGCCTAGCGGGGGGCTTCGCACAGATACGCAGTATTTT. It is translated as CASNLGPSGGLRTDTQYF.

This chain links TRBV20-1 with TRBJ2-1, with TRBD2 matching 8 bases. The CDR3 covers 14 residues. J was trimmed by 6 bases and V by 3 bases; bases with no gene match: 7. The germline V gene encodes CDR1 DFQATT and CDR2 SNEGSKA (reference sequence). The CDR3 DNA reads as TGCAGTGCTAGGACGGGAGGGCCGATCAATGAGCAGTTCTTC. Translation: CSARTGGPINEQFF.

The V gene is TRBV29-1, the J gene TRBJ1-1, with D perhaps TRBD1 (5 bases). Germline loops: CDR1 SQVTM, CDR2 ANQGSEA. The CDR3 spans 13 residues. Trimming pared 7 bases from V and 1 base from J, leaving 13 bases between. DNA for the CDR3: TGCAGCGCCTTGGGGCAACCGAACACTGAAGCTTTCTTT. Its protein product is CSALGQPNTEAFF.

This clonotype has just a few counts. This chain links TRBV6-1 with TRBJ2-5; D is perhaps TRBD1 or TRBD2 (5 bases each). With 0 bases removed from V and 1 base from J, the gap between germline ends came to 9 bases. CDR1 is MNHNS, CDR2 SASEGT, per germline. This CDR3 is 15 amino acids long. The DNA of the CDR3 is TGTGCCAGCAGTGAAGCTTACGGGGCCCAAGAGACCCAGTACTTC. Encoded protein: CASSEAYGAQETQYF.

The chain is built from TRBV15 and TRBJ2-3; 11 nucleotides match TRBD1. Germline trimming cut 0 bases from V and 3 bases from J; bases unmatched to any gene: 8. Germline assignment: CDR1 LNHNV and CDR2 YYDKDF (reference sequence). This CDR3 has 18 residues. The DNA of the CDR3 is TGTGCCACCAGCAGAGATGATGGGACAGGGGGTCCAACAGATACGCAGTATTTT. Translation gives CATSRDDGTGGPTDTQYF.